A single sample is the source of the 6 T cell receptor beta chains below, sequenced in a study of shared clonotypes between healthy human individuals. TCRdb keeps only in-frame clones here, not all; method: immunoSEQ multiplex PCR. The sample holds 800,000 or so clones, 90% to 98% seen once. CD45RO-negative, CCR7-positively selected cells formed the naive CD8 fraction, excluding terminally differentiated effector memory CD45RA+ cells. The sample comprised naive CD8+ T cells sorted from blood. These receptors were taken from a man under 40 in good health.

J is TRBJ2-7 and V is TRBV2; 10 bases match TRBD1. J was trimmed by 3 bases and V by 11 bases; bases with no gene match: 7. This CDR3 region has 13 residues. CDR1 and CDR2 from the germline V gene are SNHLY and FYNNEI. The CDR3 sequence is CAGHGQGGYEQYF. CDR3 nucleotides: TGTGCCGGACACGGACAGGGGGGCTACGAGCAGTACTTC.

This chain uses TRBV11-2 with TRBJ1-4; D is ambiguous. The CDR3 has 16 amino acids. With 3 bases removed from V and 0 bases from J, the gap between germline ends came to 11 bases. The germline V gene has CDR1 SGHAT and CDR2 FQNNGV. CDR3 coding DNA: TGTGCCAGCAGCTTGTGGTTTGCCGCAACTAATGAAAAACTGTTTTTT. Amino acid sequence: CASSLWFAATNEKLFF.

The chain's CDR3 is CSSRLANRQGQFF. The CDR3 coding sequence is TGCAGCTCCCGTTTAGCCAACCGGCAGGGGCAGTTCTTC. The chain uses TRBV29-1 and TRBJ2-1, with D possibly matching TRBD1 (5 bases). The CDR3 runs to 13 residues. CDR1 and CDR2 from the germline V gene are SQVTM and ANQGSEA. V gave up 8 bases and J gave up 12 bases, with 23 bases separating them.

The chain employs TRBV27 and TRBJ2-7; 10 bases align to TRBD2. Germline V lookup: CDR1 MNHEY, CDR2 SMNVEV (reference sequence). J was trimmed by 4 bases and V by 8 bases; bases with no gene match: 8. CDR3 length equals 14 residues. CDR3 protein: CASGTSGMSYEQYF. The CDR3 DNA reads as TGTGCCAGCGGAACTAGCGGGATGTCTTACGAGCAGTACTTC.

The chain couples TRBV13 to TRBJ2-7, with 12 bases matching TRBD1. V dropped 6 bases and J dropped 5; count of bases not matched to a gene: 14. Germline CDR1 PRHDT, CDR2 FYEKMQ (reference sequence). The CDR3 is 17 amino acids. The CDR3 loop is CASSMGQGAPTGDEQYF. CDR3 nucleotides: TGTGCCAGCAGTATGGGACAGGGGGCACCGACAGGCGACGAGCAGTACTTC.

This sequence joins TRBV2 and TRBJ2-1, with a weak D call TRBD2 (6 bases). CDR1 and CDR2 (germline): SNHLY, FYNNEI. V lost 6 bases and J lost 2, with 17 bases in between. This CDR3 has 16 residues. As DNA, the CDR3 is TGTGCCAGCAGAGCCCCTGACGGGACTCCCTACAATGAGCAGTTCTTC. Encoded protein: CASRAPDGTPYNEQFF.